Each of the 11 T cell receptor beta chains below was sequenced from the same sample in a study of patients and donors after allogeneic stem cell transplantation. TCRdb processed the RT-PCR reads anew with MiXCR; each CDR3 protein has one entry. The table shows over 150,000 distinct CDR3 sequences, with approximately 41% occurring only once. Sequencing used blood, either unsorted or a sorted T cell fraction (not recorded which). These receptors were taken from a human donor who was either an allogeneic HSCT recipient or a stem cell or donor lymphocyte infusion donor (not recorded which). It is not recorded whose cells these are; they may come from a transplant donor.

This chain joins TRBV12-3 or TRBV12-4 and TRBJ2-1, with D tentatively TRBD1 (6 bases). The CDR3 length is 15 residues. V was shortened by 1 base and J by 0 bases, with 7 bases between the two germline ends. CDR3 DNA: TGTGCCAGCAGTTTAGAGACAGGCTCCTACAATGAGCAGTTCTTC. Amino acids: CASSLETGSYNEQFF.

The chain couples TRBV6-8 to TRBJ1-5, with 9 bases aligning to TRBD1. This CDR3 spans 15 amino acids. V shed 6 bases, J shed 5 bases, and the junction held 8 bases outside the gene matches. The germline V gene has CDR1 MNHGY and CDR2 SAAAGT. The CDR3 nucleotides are TGTGCCAGCAGCCCCCGGGACAGGGTACATCAGCCCCAGCATTTT. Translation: CASSPRDRVHQPQHF.

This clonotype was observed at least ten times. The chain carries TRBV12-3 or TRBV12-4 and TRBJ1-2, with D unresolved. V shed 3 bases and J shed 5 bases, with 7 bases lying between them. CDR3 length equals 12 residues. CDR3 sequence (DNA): TGTGCCAGCAGTTTGGTAGCGTATGGCTACACCTTC. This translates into CASSLVAYGYTF.

The CDR3 region is CSGTVVGTDTQYF. The CDR3 nucleotides read TGCAGCGGGACAGTGGTAGGGACAGATACGCAGTATTTT. This rearrangement joins TRBV29-1 to TRBJ2-3, with D possibly being TRBD1 (6 bases). V shed 7 bases and J shed 3 bases, with 14 bases lying between them. Germline values: CDR1 SQVTM, CDR2 ANQGSEA. The CDR3 consists of 13 residues.

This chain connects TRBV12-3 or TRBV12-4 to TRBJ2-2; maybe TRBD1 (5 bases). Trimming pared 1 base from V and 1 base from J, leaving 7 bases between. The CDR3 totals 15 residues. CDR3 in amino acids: CASSLGQRNTGELFF. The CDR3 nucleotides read TGTGCCAGCAGTTTAGGACAGAGGAACACCGGGGAGCTGTTTTTT.

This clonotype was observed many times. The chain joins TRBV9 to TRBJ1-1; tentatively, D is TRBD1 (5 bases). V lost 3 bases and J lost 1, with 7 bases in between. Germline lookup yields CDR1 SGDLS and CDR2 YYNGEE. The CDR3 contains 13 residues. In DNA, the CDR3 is TGTGCCAGCAGCGATGGACAGAACACTGAAGCTTTCTTT. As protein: CASSDGQNTEAFF.

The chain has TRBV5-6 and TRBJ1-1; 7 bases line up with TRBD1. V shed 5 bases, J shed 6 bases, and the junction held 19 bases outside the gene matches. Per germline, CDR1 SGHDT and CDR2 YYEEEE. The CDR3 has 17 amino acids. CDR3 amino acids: CASRVQMDRRIYSEAFF. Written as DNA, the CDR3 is TGTGCCAGCAGGGTCCAGATGGACAGGCGCATTTATTCTGAAGCTTTCTTT.

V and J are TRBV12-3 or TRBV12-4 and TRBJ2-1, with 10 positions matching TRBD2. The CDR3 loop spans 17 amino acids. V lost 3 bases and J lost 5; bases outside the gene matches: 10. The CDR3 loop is CASSLPSGRIPNNEQFF. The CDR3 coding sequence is TGTGCCAGCAGTTTGCCTAGCGGGAGAATTCCCAACAATGAGCAGTTCTTC.

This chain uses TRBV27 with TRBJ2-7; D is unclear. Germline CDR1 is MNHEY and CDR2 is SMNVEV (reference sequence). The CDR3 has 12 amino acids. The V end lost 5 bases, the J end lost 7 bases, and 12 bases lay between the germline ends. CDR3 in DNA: TGTGCCAGCAGTCAAACCCCCTCTGAGCAGTACTTC. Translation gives CASSQTPSEQYF.

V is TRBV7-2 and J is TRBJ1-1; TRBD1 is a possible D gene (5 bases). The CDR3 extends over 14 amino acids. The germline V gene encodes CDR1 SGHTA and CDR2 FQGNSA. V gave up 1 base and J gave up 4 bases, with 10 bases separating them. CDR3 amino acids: CASSLGGMATEAFF. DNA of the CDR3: TGTGCCAGCAGCTTAGGGGGGATGGCCACTGAAGCTTTCTTT.

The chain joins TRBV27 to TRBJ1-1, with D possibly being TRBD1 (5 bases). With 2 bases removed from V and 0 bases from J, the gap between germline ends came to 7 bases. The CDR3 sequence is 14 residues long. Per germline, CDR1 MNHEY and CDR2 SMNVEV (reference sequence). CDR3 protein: CASSLNRMNTEAFF. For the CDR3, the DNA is TGTGCCAGCAGTTTAAACAGGATGAACACTGAAGCTTTCTTT.